The 29 T cell receptor beta chains below come from one sample, sequenced in a study of T cell repertoires in cytomegalovirus infection. TCRdb reprocessed the reads via MiXCR and lists one record per CDR3 protein. Found here are hundreds of thousands of distinct CDR3 sequences, roughly 33% of them singletons; the top ten hold about 18%. Which antigens these TCRs recognize remains unknown. The source material was cultured PBMCs, sampled from culture after CMV antigen stimulation. All receptors derive from a human donor in good health (CMV status not recorded). Some clones in this sample may be carry-over from other donors' samples.

This chain connects TRBV5-1 to TRBJ1-4; TRBD1 aligns across 7 bases. The J segment lost 11 bases and the V segment lost 4 bases, leaving 11 bases of the junction unmatched. CDR1 is SGHRS, CDR2 YFSETQ, per germline. The CDR3 runs to 14 residues. CDR3: CASSRDRDSPKLFF. Here the CDR3 DNA reads TGCGCCAGCAGCAGGGACCGGGACAGCCCTAAACTGTTTTTT.

This clonotype was seen at least ten times. This rearrangement joins TRBV7-2 to TRBJ2-5; a weak D match, TRBD1 (5 bases). V gave up 1 base and J gave up 2 bases, with 8 bases separating them. Germline assignment: CDR1 SGHTA and CDR2 FQGNSA. The CDR3 extends over 14 amino acids. The CDR3 DNA sequence: TGTGCCAGCAGCTTAGTAAGGGGACAAGAGACCCAGTACTTC. Protein sequence: CASSLVRGQETQYF.

This clonotype was seen a handful of times. V gene TRBV20-1 combines with J gene TRBJ1-4, with 10 positions matching TRBD1. V dropped 5 bases and J dropped 5; count of bases not matched to a gene: 14. The CDR3 covers 17 residues. CDR1 is DFQATT and CDR2 is SNEGSKA in the germline V gene (reference sequence). CDR3 protein: CSAPGTGATVSNEKLFF. The CDR3 DNA follows: TGCAGTGCTCCCGGGACAGGGGCTACGGTATCAAATGAAAAACTGTTTTTT.

The chain uses TRBV7-2 and TRBJ2-7, with D possibly TRBD1 on 6 matching bases. With 1 base removed from V and 4 bases from J, the gap between germline ends came to 11 bases. Germline V gene lookup returns CDR1 SGHTA and CDR2 FQGNSA. There are 14 residues in the CDR3. The CDR3 DNA follows: TGTGCCAGCAGCTTAGGTCTAGGGGGATACGAGCAGTACTTC. This sequence encodes CASSLGLGGYEQYF.

The chain carries TRBV7-2 and TRBJ2-6, with TRBD1 matching 10 bases. With V trimmed by 5 bases and J by 3 bases, 7 bases remained unmatched. CDR3 length: 17 amino acids. Per the germline V gene, CDR1 is SGHTA and CDR2 is FQGNSA. The CDR3 nucleotides read TGTGCCAGCAGCGGCCAGGGACAGGGGTTTGGGGCCAACGTCCTGACTTTC. Translation gives CASSGQGQGFGANVLTF. Full variable domain (rest looked up from reference TRBV7-2 and TRBJ2-6): GAGVSQSPSNKVTEKGKDVELRCDPISGHTALYWYRQSLGQGLEFLIYFQGNSAPDKSGLPSDRFSAERTGGSVSTLTIQRTQQEDSAVYLCASSGQGQGFGANVLTFGAGSRLTVL.

In its sample, this clonotype was seen many times. J is TRBJ2-3 and V is TRBV7-2; 7 nucleotides line up with TRBD2. Germline loops: CDR1 SGHTA, CDR2 FQGNSA. The CDR3 is made up of 15 amino acids. V lost 3 bases and J lost 4; bases outside the gene matches: 7. This CDR3 reads CASSFPRGVADTQYF. Written as DNA, the CDR3 is TGTGCCAGCAGCTTCCCCCGGGGGGTGGCAGATACGCAGTATTTT.

The J gene is TRBJ2-2, the V gene TRBV4-1; maybe TRBD2 (6 bases). Looked up from germline, CDR1 is MGHRA and CDR2 is YSYEKL. V lost 0 bases, J lost 1 base, and 21 bases lay in between. This CDR3 spans 20 amino acids. Here the CDR3 DNA reads TGCGCCAGCAGCCAAGAATTCAAGCGGCAGCGGGTTGAGAACACCGGGGAGCTGTTTTTT. Translating gives CASSQEFKRQRVENTGELFF.

This clonotype was counted between two and nine times. The chain employs TRBV20-1 and TRBJ2-4; D is ambiguous. From germline, CDR1 is DFQATT and CDR2 SNEGSKA (reference sequence). Trimming stripped 3 bases from V and 0 bases from J, with 6 bases between. The CDR3 extends over 13 amino acids. CDR3 loop: CSASDGAKNIQYF. CDR3 in DNA: TGCAGTGCTAGCGACGGAGCCAAAAACATTCAGTACTTC.

The rearrangement uses TRBV28 and TRBJ2-1; a possible D gene is TRBD1 (5 bases). The CDR3 totals 15 residues. Germline CDR1 reads MDHEN; CDR2 reads SYDVKM. The V gene lost 7 bases and the J gene lost 4 bases, with 17 bases spanning the gap. The CDR3 reads CASTLARAKYNEQFF. For the CDR3, the DNA is TGTGCCAGCACCCTGGCCAGGGCAAAATACAATGAGCAGTTCTTC.

The V gene is TRBV24-1, the J gene TRBJ1-2, with D possibly TRBD1 on 5 matching bases. The CDR3 runs to 12 residues. CDR1 is KGHDR, CDR2 SFDVKD, per germline. V was shortened by 9 bases and J by 2 bases, with 9 bases between the two germline ends. CDR3 loop: CATSQGNYGYTF. The CDR3 DNA reads TGTGCCACCTCCCAGGGCAACTATGGCTACACCTTC.

This clonotype was seen at least ten times. The rearrangement joins TRBV4-3 to TRBJ2-3; D gene unclear. This CDR3 has 13 residues. V was pared by 0 bases and J by 6 bases, with 7 bases between. Looked up from germline, CDR1 is LGHNA and CDR2 is YSLEER. CDR3 protein: CASSQEGTDTQYF. The CDR3 DNA reads TGCGCCAGCAGCCAAGAGGGTACGGATACGCAGTATTTT.

This clonotype appeared many times. DNA of the CDR3: TGTGCCAGCAGGCGCGGGGTAACAGATACGCAGTATTTT. This translates into CASRRGVTDTQYF. The chain carries TRBV7-2 and TRBJ2-3, with a possible D match to TRBD2 (6 bases). CDR1 and CDR2 from the germline V gene are SGHTA and FQGNSA. This CDR3 region has 13 residues. Trimming left V 6 bases short and J 3 bases short, with 10 bases between.

A few counts support this clonotype. The chain is built from TRBV11-2 and TRBJ2-6; TRBD2 is a possible D gene (5 bases). Germline CDR1 SGHAT, CDR2 FQNNGV. The CDR3 is made up of 17 amino acids. V lost 3 bases and J 2 bases, leaving 14 bases between the germline ends. CDR3 DNA sequence: TGTGCCAGCAGCTTCCGAGGGCAGATCGCTGGGGCCAACGTCCTGACTTTC. Translated, it gives CASSFRGQIAGANVLTF. Filled out from reference TRBV11-2 and TRBJ2-6, the complete variable domain reads EAGVAQSPRYKIIEKRQSVAFWCNPISGHATLYWYQQILGQGPKLLIQFQNNGVVDDSQLPKDRFSAERLKGVDSTLKIQPAKLEDSAVYLCASSFRGQIAGANVLTFGAGSRLTVL.

This clonotype was observed many times. The gene calls are TRBV7-2 and TRBJ1-2; TRBD1 matches 10 bases. V was pared by 0 bases and J by 2 bases, with 3 bases of the junction left unmatched. The germline V gene encodes CDR1 SGHTA and CDR2 FQGNSA. The CDR3 runs to 16 residues. The CDR3 is CASSLAGTGDNYGYTF. CDR3 in DNA: TGTGCCAGCAGCTTAGCCGGGACAGGGGACAACTATGGCTACACCTTC. Complete variable domain (other parts from reference TRBV7-2 and TRBJ1-2): GAGVSQSPSNKVTEKGKDVELRCDPISGHTALYWYRQSLGQGLEFLIYFQGNSAPDKSGLPSDRFSAERTGGSVSTLTIQRTQQEDSAVYLCASSLAGTGDNYGYTFGSGTRLTVV.

This clonotype was recorded many times. J is TRBJ2-3 and V is TRBV7-8; TRBD2 aligns across 10 bases. CDR3 length: 19 amino acids. Germline CDR1 is SGHVS and CDR2 is FQNEAQ. Trimming at V came to 4 bases and at J to 3 bases, leaving 16 bases not matched to a gene. The CDR3 loop reads CASSSSGGLTLEGTDTQYF. In nucleotides, the CDR3 is TGTGCCAGCAGCTCTAGCGGGGGACTCACCCTTGAGGGAACAGATACGCAGTATTTT.

This clonotype has only a few counts. The J gene is TRBJ2-7, the V gene TRBV6-5; D may be TRBD1 (5 bases). The ends were cut back, 7 bases at V and 2 bases at J, with 12 bases in the middle. Germline values: CDR1 MNHEY, CDR2 SVGAGI. There are 13 residues in the CDR3. Here the CDR3 DNA reads TGTGCCAGCATGACAGATAGAACCTACGAGCAGTACTTC. Translated, it gives CASMTDRTYEQYF.

This clonotype was observed a few times. The rearrangement links TRBV7-6 to TRBJ1-3; TRBD1 matches 7 bases. CDR3 length equals 17 residues. The V and J ends lost 6 bases and 3 bases, in that order; junction bases with no gene match: 14. Germline V gene data show CDR1 as SGHVS and CDR2 as FNYEAQ. The CDR3 coding sequence is TGTGCCAGCAGTCCTACCGTGGAGGGGGCGAGTGGAAACACCATATATTTT. It codes for CASSPTVEGASGNTIYF.

The gene calls are TRBV4-1 and TRBJ2-1; 7 bases fit TRBD1. The V segment lost 6 bases and the J segment 8 bases; nucleotides outside the gene matches: 13. CDR1 MGHRA and CDR2 YSYEKL come from the germline V gene. The CDR3 has 15 residues. The CDR3 DNA reads TGCGCCAGCAGAGCCCGGGACAGACTAACGGATGAGCAGTTCTTC. Protein product: CASRARDRLTDEQFF.

This clonotype was counted between two and nine times. The V call is TRBV29-1, the J call TRBJ2-1, with 7 bases identical to TRBD1. J gave up 8 bases and V 2 bases, and 9 bases lay outside the gene matches. The CDR3 sequence is 14 residues long. CDR1 is SQVTM, CDR2 ANQGSEA, per germline. The CDR3 reads CSVESRDSPHEQFF. CDR3 sequence (DNA): TGCAGCGTTGAATCCCGGGACAGTCCTCATGAGCAGTTCTTC.

V usage is TRBV18 and J usage is TRBJ2-1, with TRBD2 matching over 12 bases. The V gene's germline CDR1 is KGHSH and CDR2 LQKENI. The ends lost 3 bases at V and 1 base at J; junction bases unmatched: 16. This CDR3 has 21 amino acids. In nucleotides, the CDR3 is TGTGCCAGCTCACCTTCGGCTGGGCATTCGACTAGCGGGAGATCCTACAATGAGCAGTTCTTC. This sequence encodes CASSPSAGHSTSGRSYNEQFF.

V usage is TRBV6-5 and J usage is TRBJ2-1, with D maybe TRBD2 (6 bases). CDR1 is MNHEY, CDR2 SVGAGI, per germline. Trimming removed 6 bases at V and 3 bases at J, with 12 bases between. The CDR3 extends over 14 amino acids. The CDR3 loop reads CASRDLGGYNEQFF. CDR3 nucleotide sequence: TGTGCCAGCAGGGACCTCGGGGGCTACAATGAGCAGTTCTTC.

The chain joins TRBV12-5 to TRBJ2-2, with 8 positions matching TRBD2. Trimming removed 2 bases from V and 4 bases from J; junction bases left unmatched: 3. Germline V gene lookup returns CDR1 LGHNT and CDR2 FRNRAP. The CDR3 is 15 amino acids. This chain's CDR3 is CASGLHSGVTGELFF. For the CDR3, the DNA is TGTGCTAGTGGTTTGCATAGCGGGGTCACCGGGGAGCTGTTTTTT.

The rearrangement links TRBV13 to TRBJ2-2, with 12 bases fitting TRBD2. With V trimmed by 6 bases and J by 0 bases, 11 bases remained unmatched. From germline, CDR1 is PRHDT and CDR2 FYEKMQ (reference sequence). The CDR3 is made up of 19 amino acids. The CDR3 nucleotides read TGTGCCAGCAGGGACGGACTAGCGGGGAACTTAGCGAACACCGGGGAGCTGTTTTTT. Translation: CASRDGLAGNLANTGELFF.

The chain is built from TRBV7-2 and TRBJ2-7, with 9 bases that match TRBD2. The CDR3 spans 14 residues. Germline values: CDR1 SGHTA, CDR2 FQGNSA. The trim removed 5 bases at V and 3 bases at J, leaving 5 bases unmatched. CDR3 amino acids: CASSLGTSYYEQYF. In DNA, the CDR3 is TGTGCCAGCAGCCTCGGGACTAGCTACTACGAGCAGTACTTC. Supplemented by reference TRBV7-2 and TRBJ2-7, the full variable domain reads GAGVSQSPSNKVTEKGKDVELRCDPISGHTALYWYRQSLGQGLEFLIYFQGNSAPDKSGLPSDRFSAERTGGSVSTLTIQRTQQEDSAVYLCASSLGTSYYEQYFGPGTRLTVT.

This sequence joins TRBV19 and TRBJ2-4; D possibly corresponds to TRBD1 (6 bases). Per germline, CDR1 LNHDA and CDR2 SQIVND (reference sequence). V dropped 3 bases and J dropped 7 bases, with 19 bases sitting between them. This CDR3 has 16 residues. CDR3 amino acids: CASSIPRGKGWNIQYF. CDR3 bases: TGTGCCAGTAGTATCCCTAGGGGGAAAGGGTGGAACATTCAGTACTTC.

This clonotype occurred a few times. This chain uses TRBV6-1 with TRBJ1-2; D is uncertain. V was clipped by 8 bases and J by 8 bases, with 18 bases between them. CDR1 is MNHNS, CDR2 SASEGT, per germline. CDR3 size: 13 residues. The CDR3 reads CASSREGLRGYTF. The CDR3 nucleotides are TGTGCCAGCTCAAGGGAGGGCTTGAGGGGCTACACCTTC.

The gene calls are TRBV20-1 and TRBJ2-7; D not certain. CDR1 is DFQATT, CDR2 SNEGSKA, per germline (reference sequence). Trimming pared 5 bases from V and 0 bases from J, leaving 8 bases between. This CDR3 contains 12 residues. DNA for the CDR3: TGCAGTGCTGGGTTTAGCTCCTACGAGCAGTACTTC. Its translation is CSAGFSSYEQYF.

The chain uses TRBV20-1 and TRBJ1-1; no definite D call. The ends were cut back, 0 bases at V and 0 bases at J, with 14 bases in the middle. This CDR3 contains 16 residues. CDR1 DFQATT and CDR2 SNEGSKA come from the germline V gene (reference sequence). Written as DNA, the CDR3 is TGCAGTGCTAGAGATCCGGGGTTCGGGTTGAACACTGAAGCTTTCTTT. It codes for CSARDPGFGLNTEAFF.

The V gene is TRBV5-6, the J gene TRBJ2-1; 8 bases are shared with TRBD1. Germline loops: CDR1 SGHDT, CDR2 YYEEEE. The junction had 13 bases not matched to a gene; V was cut back by 4 bases and J by 10 bases. The CDR3 runs to 15 residues. Here the CDR3 reads CASSPGTGGRREQFF. The DNA of the CDR3 is TGTGCCAGCAGCCCGGGGACAGGCGGACGTAGGGAGCAGTTCTTC.